The 6 T cell receptor beta chains presented below share a single source sample, sequenced in a study of response to subunit inactivated influenza vaccine (dated by TCRdb to 2017 to 2018). Library preparation was by RT-PCR. Reads for this sample came from an Illumina HiSeq 2500. The public sequencing data were trimmed at Q25 with fastp and processed into clonotypes with MiXCR by TCRdb, which kept only in-frame beta chains. For every CDR3 protein sequence, its rows merge into one entry that carries the most common genes and DNA. A total of about 780,000 distinct CDR3 sequences appear in this sample, 18% of them only once. The ten largest account for about a tenth of the sample. The sample here was PBMCs from blood, taken more than 4 days after vaccination. These receptors all stem from a man aged 50 or older who received an inactivated influenza vaccine. Donor details come from another sample of the same person, matched by shared clones.

This clonotype was seen more than once but under ten times. The V and J genes are TRBV20-1 and TRBJ1-1; a possible D gene is TRBD1 (5 bases). Per germline, CDR1 DFQATT and CDR2 SNEGSKA (reference sequence). The CDR3 runs 12 residues. The CDR3 DNA follows: TGCATGACGGGACGGGTGAACACTGAAGCTTTCTTT. Translated, it gives CMTGRVNTEAFF.

This clonotype was seen a handful of times. V gene TRBV2 combines with J gene TRBJ2-7; D is perhaps TRBD1 (5 bases). CDR1 SNHLY and CDR2 FYNNEI come from the germline V gene. With 5 bases removed from V and 6 bases from J, the gap between germline ends came to 11 bases. The CDR3 runs 12 residues. The DNA for the CDR3 is TGTGCCAGCAGTACCTCCAGGGTCGAGCAGTACTTC. As protein: CASSTSRVEQYF.

J is TRBJ2-1 and V is TRBV7-9; TRBD2 matches at 10 bases. Unmatched junction bases numbered 6, after V lost 4 bases and J lost 6 bases. Germline V gene lookup returns CDR1 SEHNR and CDR2 FQNEAQ (reference sequence). The CDR3 sequence is 15 residues long. In DNA, the CDR3 is TGTGCCAGCAGCTCGGAGGGACTAGCGTTCAATGAGCAGTTCTTC. Translated: CASSSEGLAFNEQFF.

This clonotype has just a few counts. The chain carries TRBV7-9 and TRBJ2-7, with a weak D call TRBD2 (6 bases). There are 15 residues in the CDR3. Deletions cut 3 bases from V and 3 bases from J, with 15 bases between. The V gene's germline CDR1 is SEHNR and CDR2 FQNEAQ (reference sequence). The CDR3 protein is CASSLAGNPNYEQYF. CDR3 bases: TGTGCCAGCAGCTTGGCGGGGAACCCCAACTACGAGCAGTACTTC.

The gene calls are TRBV6-5 and TRBJ2-5; TRBD2 aligns across 9 bases. The CDR3 totals 18 residues. Trimming removed 0 bases from V and 1 base from J; junction bases left unmatched: 9. The germline V gene has CDR1 MNHEY and CDR2 SVGAGI. The DNA of the CDR3 is TGTGCCAGCAGTTACTCGACGGGCGGGGGGGCCCTCCAAGAGACCCAGTACTTC. This translates into CASSYSTGGGALQETQYF.

The chain employs TRBV25-1 and TRBJ2-3; 8 bases fit TRBD2. Germline-derived CDR1 and CDR2 are MGHDK and SYGVNS. With V trimmed by 5 bases and J by 2 bases, 6 bases remained unmatched. This CDR3 region has 15 residues. CDR3 sequence reads: CASSPTSENTDTQYF. CDR3 coding DNA: TGTGCCAGCAGTCCGACTAGCGAGAACACAGATACGCAGTATTTT.